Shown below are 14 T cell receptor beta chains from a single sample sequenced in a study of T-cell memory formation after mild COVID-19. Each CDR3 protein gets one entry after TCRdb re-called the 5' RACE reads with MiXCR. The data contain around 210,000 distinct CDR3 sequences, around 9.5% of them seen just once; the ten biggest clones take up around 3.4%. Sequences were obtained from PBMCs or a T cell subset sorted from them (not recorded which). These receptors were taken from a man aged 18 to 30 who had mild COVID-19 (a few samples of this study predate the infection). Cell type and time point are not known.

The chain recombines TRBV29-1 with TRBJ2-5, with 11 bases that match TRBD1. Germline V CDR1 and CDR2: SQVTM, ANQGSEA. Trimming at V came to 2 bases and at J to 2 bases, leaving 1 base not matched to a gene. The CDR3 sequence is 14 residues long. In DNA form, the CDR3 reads TGCAGCGTTGAAAGGGACAGGGGGCAAGAGACCCAGTACTTC. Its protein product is CSVERDRGQETQYF.

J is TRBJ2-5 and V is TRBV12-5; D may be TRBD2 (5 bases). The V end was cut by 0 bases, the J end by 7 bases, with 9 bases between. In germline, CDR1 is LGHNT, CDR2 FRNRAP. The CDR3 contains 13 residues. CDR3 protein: CASGLVRGGTQYF. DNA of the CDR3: TGTGCTAGTGGTTTGGTTCGAGGAGGGACCCAGTACTTC.

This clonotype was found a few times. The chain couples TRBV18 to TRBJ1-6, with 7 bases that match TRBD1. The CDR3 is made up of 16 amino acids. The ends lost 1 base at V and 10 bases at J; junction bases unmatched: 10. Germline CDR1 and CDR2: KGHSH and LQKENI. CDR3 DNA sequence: TGTGCCAGCTCACCACTTGACAGGGAGATGGGATCACCCCTCCACTTT. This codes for CASSPLDREMGSPLHF.

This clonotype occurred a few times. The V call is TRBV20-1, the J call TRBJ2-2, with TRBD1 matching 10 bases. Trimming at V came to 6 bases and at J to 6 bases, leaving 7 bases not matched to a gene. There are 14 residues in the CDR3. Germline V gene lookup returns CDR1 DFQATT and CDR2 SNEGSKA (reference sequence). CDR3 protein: CSASHGQGAGELFF. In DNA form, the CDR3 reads TGCAGTGCCAGCCATGGACAGGGGGCCGGGGAGCTGTTTTTT.

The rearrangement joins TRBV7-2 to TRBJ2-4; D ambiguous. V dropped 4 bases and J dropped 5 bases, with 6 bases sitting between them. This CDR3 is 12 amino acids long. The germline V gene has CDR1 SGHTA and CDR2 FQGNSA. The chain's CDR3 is CASSSDQNIQYF. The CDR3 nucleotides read TGTGCCAGCAGCTCCGACCAAAACATTCAGTACTTC.

CDR3 protein: CASSLSIANTEAFF. The CDR3, as DNA: TGCGCCAGCAGCTTATCCATTGCGAACACTGAAGCTTTCTTT. J is TRBJ1-1 and V is TRBV5-1; no firm D call. V lost 2 bases and J 1 base, leaving 9 bases between the germline ends. The CDR3 contains 14 residues. CDR1 and CDR2 from the germline V gene are SGHRS and YFSETQ.

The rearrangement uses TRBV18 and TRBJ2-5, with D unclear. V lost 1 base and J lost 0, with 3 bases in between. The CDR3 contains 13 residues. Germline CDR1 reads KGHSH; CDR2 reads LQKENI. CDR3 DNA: TGTGCCAGCTCACCACGGGACCAAGAGACCCAGTACTTC. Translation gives CASSPRDQETQYF.

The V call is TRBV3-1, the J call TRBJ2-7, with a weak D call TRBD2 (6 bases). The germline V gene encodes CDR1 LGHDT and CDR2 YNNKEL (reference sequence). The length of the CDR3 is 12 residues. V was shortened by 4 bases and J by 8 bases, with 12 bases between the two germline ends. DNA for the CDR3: TGTGCCAGCAGCCCGGAGGCGGGGAAGCAGTACTTC. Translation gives CASSPEAGKQYF.

CDR3 DNA: TGTGCCAGCACCCCCAACTGGGAGACCCAGTACTTC. It encodes CASTPNWETQYF. The chain couples TRBV6-5 to TRBJ2-5; D is unresolved. Germline lookup yields CDR1 MNHEY and CDR2 SVGAGI. With 7 bases removed from V and 5 bases from J, the gap between germline ends came to 11 bases. The CDR3 contains 12 residues.

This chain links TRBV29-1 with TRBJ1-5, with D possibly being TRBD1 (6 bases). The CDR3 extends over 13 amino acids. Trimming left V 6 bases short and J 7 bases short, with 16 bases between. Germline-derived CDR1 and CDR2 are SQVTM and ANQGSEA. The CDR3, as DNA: TGCAGCGTGGCCTTGGGGGGCGGGCAGCCCCAGCATTTT. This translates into CSVALGGGQPQHF.

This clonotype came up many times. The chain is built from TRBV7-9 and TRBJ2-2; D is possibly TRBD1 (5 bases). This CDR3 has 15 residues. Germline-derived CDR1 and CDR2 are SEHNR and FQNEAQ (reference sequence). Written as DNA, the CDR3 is TGTGCACTTGCAGACAGATACTTTAACACCGGGGAGCTGTTTTTT. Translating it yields CALADRYFNTGELFF.

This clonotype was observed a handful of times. The CDR3 DNA follows: TGTGCCAGCAGAAGCCAGGGCTACGAGACCCAGTACTTC. It translates to CASRSQGYETQYF. The chain uses TRBV28 and TRBJ2-5, with a weak D call TRBD1 (5 bases). V was shortened by 6 bases and J by 5 bases, with 13 bases between the two germline ends. The germline CDR1 and CDR2 sequences are MDHEN and SYDVKM. This CDR3 comprises 13 residues.

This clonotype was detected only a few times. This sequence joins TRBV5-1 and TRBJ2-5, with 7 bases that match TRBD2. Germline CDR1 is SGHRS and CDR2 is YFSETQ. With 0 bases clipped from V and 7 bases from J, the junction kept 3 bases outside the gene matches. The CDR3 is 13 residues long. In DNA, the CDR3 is TGCGCCAGCAGCTTGGCCGGGGAGGGGACCCAGTACTTC. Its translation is CASSLAGEGTQYF.

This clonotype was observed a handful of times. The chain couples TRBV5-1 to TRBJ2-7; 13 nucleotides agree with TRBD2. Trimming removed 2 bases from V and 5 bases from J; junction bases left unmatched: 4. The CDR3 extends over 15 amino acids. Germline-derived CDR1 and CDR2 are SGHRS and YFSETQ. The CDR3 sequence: CASSLLAGGSHEQYV. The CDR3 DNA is TGCGCCAGCAGCTTACTAGCGGGGGGGTCTCACGAGCAGTACGTC.